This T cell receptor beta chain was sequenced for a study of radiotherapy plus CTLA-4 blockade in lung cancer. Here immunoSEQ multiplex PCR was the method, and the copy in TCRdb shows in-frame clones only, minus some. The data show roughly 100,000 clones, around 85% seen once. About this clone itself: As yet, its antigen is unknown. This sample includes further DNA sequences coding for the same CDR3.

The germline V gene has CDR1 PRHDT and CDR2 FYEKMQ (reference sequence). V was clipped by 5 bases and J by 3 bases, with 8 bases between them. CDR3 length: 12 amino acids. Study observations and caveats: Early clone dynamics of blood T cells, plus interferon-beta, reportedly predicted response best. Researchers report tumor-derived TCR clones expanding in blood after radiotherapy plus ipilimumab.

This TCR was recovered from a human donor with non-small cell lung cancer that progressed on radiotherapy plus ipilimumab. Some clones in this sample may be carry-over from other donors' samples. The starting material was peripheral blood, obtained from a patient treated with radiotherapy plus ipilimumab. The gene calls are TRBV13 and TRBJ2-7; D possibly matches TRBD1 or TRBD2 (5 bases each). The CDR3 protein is CASSLGGYEQYF. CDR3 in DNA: TGTGCCAGCAGCCTTGGGGGCTACGAGCAGTACTTC.